This T cell receptor beta chain was captured by sequencing in a study of shared clonotypes between healthy human individuals. Study results and limitations: Naive CD4 clonotype sharing across a few donors was 4% to 5%. Clonotypes not shared had lower generation probabilities than those common to all four donors.

Recent acute infections and vaccinations were absent in the healthy HIV-negative adult donors. Source study methods: ImmunoSEQ gave junction-only sequences without quality scores, so filtering differed. Using immunoSEQ multiplex PCR, the repertoire was profiled, and TCRdb retains in-frame clones only, with some absent. From that table come the V and J calls and clone size; the DNA was used to work out D and trimming. This table holds 2 million to 2.5 million clones, 90% to 95% found once. Germline values: CDR1 MDHEN, CDR2 SYDVKM. The V gene lost 6 bases and the J gene lost 3 bases, with 18 bases spanning the gap. The CDR3 has 16 amino acids. This clone appeared a single time. What it recognizes is unknown.

The chain recombines TRBV28 with TRBJ2-1; tentatively, D is TRBD1 or TRBD2 (6 bases each). The sample consisted of naive CD4+ T cells from PBMCs. Described subset: CD45RA+ positively selected. This clonotype originated in a man in his late teens or twenties in good health. Some clones in this sample may be carry-over from other donors' samples. CDR3 amino acids: CASSHRASGHYNEQFF. The CDR3 coding sequence is TGTGCCAGCAGCCACAGGGCCAGCGGGCACTACAATGAGCAGTTCTTC.